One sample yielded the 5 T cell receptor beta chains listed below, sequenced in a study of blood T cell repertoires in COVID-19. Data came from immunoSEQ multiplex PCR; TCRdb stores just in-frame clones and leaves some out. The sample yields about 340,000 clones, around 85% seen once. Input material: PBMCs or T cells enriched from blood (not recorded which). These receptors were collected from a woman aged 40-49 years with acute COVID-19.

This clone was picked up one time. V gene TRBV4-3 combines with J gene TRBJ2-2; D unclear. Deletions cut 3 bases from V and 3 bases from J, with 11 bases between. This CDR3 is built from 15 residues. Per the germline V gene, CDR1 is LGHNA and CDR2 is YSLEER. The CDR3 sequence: CASSHELTYTGELFF. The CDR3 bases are TGCGCCAGCAGCCACGAGTTGACATACACCGGGGAGCTGTTTTTT.

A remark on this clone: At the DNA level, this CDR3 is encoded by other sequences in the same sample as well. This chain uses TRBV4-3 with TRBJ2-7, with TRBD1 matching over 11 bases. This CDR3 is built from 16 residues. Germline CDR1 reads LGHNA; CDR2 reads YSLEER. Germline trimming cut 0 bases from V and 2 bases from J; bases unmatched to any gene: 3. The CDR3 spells CASSQDWGQGAYEQYF. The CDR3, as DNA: TGCGCCAGCAGCCAAGATTGGGGACAGGGGGCCTACGAGCAGTACTTC.

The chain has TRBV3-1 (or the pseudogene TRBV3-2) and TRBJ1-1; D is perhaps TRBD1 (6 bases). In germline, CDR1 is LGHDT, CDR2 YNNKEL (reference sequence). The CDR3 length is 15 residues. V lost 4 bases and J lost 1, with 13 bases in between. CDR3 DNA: TGTGCCAGCAGCCCCCGGGACATTCCGAACACTGAAGCTTTCTTT. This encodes CASSPRDIPNTEAFF.

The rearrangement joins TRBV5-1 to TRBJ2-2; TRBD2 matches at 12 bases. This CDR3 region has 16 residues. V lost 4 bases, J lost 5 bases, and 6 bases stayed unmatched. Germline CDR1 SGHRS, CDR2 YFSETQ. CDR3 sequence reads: CASSITSGRSTGELFF. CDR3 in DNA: TGCGCCAGCAGCATCACTAGCGGGAGGTCAACCGGGGAGCTGTTTTTT.

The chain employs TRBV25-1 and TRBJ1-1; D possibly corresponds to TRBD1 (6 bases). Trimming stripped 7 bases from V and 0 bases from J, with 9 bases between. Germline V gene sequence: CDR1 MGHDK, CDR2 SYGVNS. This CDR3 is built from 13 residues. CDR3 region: CASNRDMNTEAFF. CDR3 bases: TGTGCCAGCAACAGGGATATGAACACTGAAGCTTTCTTT.